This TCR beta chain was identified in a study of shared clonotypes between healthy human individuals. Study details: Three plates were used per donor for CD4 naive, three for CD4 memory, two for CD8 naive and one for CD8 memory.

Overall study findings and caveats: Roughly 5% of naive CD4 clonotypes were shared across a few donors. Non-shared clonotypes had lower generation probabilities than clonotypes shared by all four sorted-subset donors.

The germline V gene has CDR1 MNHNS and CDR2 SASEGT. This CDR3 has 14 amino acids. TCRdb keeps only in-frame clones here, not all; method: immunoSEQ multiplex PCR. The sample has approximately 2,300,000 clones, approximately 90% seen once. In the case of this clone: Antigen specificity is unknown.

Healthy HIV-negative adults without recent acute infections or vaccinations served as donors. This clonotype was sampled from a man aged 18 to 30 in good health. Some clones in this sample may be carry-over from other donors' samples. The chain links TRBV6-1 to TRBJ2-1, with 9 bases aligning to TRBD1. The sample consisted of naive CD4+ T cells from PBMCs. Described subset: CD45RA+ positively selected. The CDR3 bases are TGTGCGATCCGGGGGACAGGGTCCTACAATGAGCAGTTCTTC. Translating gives CAIRGTGSYNEQFF.